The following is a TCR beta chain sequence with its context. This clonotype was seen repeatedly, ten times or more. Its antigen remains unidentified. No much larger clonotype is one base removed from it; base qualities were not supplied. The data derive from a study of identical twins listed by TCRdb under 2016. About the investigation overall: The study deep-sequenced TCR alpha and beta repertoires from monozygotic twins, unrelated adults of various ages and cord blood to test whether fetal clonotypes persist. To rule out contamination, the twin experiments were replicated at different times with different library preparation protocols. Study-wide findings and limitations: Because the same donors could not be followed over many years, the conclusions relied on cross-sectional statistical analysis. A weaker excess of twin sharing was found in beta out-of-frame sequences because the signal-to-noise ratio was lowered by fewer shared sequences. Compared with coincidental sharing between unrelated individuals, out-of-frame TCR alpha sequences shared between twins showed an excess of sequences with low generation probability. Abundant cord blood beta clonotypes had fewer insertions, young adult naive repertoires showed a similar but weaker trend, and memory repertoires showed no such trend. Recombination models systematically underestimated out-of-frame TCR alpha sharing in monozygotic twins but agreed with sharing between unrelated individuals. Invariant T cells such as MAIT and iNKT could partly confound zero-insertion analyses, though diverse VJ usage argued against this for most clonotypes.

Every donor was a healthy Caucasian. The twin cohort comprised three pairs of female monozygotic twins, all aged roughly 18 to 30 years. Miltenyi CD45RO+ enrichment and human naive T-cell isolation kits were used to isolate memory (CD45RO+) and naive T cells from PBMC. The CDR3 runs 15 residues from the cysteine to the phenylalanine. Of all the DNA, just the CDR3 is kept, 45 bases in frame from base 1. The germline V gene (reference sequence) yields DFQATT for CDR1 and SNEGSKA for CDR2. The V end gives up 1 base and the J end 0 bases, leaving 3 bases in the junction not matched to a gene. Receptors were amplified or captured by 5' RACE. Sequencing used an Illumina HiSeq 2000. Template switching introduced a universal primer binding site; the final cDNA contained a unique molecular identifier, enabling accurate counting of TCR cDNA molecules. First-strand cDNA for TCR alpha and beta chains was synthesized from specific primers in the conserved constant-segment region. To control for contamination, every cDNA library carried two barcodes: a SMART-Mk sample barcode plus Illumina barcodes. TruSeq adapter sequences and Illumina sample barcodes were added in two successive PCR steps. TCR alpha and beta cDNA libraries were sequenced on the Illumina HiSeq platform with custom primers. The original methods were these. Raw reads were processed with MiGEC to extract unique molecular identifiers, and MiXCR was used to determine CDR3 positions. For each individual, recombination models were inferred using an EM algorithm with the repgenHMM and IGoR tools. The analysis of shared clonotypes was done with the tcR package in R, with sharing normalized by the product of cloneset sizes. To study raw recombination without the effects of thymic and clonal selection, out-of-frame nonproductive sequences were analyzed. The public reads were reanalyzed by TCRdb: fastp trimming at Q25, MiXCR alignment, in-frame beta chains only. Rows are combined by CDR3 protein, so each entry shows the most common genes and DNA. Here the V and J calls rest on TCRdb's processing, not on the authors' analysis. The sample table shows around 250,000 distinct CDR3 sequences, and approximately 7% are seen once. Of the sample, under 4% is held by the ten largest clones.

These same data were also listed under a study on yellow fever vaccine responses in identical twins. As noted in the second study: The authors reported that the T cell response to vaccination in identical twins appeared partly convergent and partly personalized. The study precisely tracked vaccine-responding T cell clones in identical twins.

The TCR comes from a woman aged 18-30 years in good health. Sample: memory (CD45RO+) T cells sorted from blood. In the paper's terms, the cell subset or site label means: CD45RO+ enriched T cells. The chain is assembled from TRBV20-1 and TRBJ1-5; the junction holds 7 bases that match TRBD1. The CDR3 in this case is CSARGGTDSNQPQHF. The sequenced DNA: TGCAGTGCTAGAGGGGGGACAGATAGCAATCAGCCCCAGCATTTT.